These 29 T cell receptor beta chains were sequenced from one sample in a study of cytomegalovirus exposure and HLA in healthy donors. Both 60 Vbeta primers and 13 Jbeta primers went into the PCR. This table comes from immunoSEQ multiplex PCR, and its TCRdb copy is limited to in-frame clones, with some not included. The top ten clones hold around 20% of a sample with more than 95,000 clones, roughly 85% of them seen once. Specimen: PBMCs. These receptors all come from a man aged 18 to 30 in good health and CMV-seropositive.

The chain has TRBV27 and TRBJ1-5; TRBD1 might be the D (5 bases). This CDR3 is 14 amino acids long. CDR1 is MNHEY and CDR2 is SMNVEV in the germline V gene (reference sequence). The V end was cut by 4 bases, the J end by 5 bases, with 12 bases between. CDR3 nucleotides: TGTGCCAGCAGTTACCAGGGATTTCATCAGCCCCAGCATTTT. Protein product: CASSYQGFHQPQHF.

In its sample, this clone was seen many times. This chain joins TRBV4-1 and TRBJ2-7; unclear D gene. The germline V gene has CDR1 MGHRA and CDR2 YSYEKL. V was cut by 0 bases and J by 5 bases, with 11 bases left in between. CDR3 length: 14 amino acids. CDR3: CASSQDRRLHEQYF. CDR3 coding DNA: TGCGCCAGCAGCCAAGATCGGCGACTTCACGAGCAGTACTTC.

The rearrangement joins TRBV5-1 to TRBJ1-4, with D possibly being TRBD1 (5 bases). The germline V gene encodes CDR1 SGHRS and CDR2 YFSETQ. V lost 3 bases and J 5 bases, leaving 14 bases between the germline ends. The CDR3 has 15 residues. Here the CDR3 reads CASSSVGQANEKLFF. The CDR3 region has the DNA TGCGCCAGCAGCTCGGTAGGACAAGCCAATGAAAAACTGTTTTTT.

This clone was counted a single time. The chain is built from TRBV27 and TRBJ1-6, with 10 bases aligning to TRBD1. V lost 10 bases to trimming and J lost 3 bases; unmatched junction nucleotides: 12. Germline-derived CDR1 and CDR2 are MNHEY and SMNVEV (reference sequence). The CDR3 extends over 17 amino acids. CDR3 protein: CATRVGQGLIYNSPLHF. In DNA form, the CDR3 reads TGTGCCACCAGAGTGGGACAGGGGCTAATCTATAATTCACCCCTCCACTTT.

The chain carries TRBV15 and TRBJ2-1; 8 bases agree with TRBD1. V lost 0 bases to trimming and J lost 13 bases; unmatched junction nucleotides: 5. Looked up from germline, CDR1 is LNHNV and CDR2 is YYDKDF (reference sequence). This CDR3 is built from 13 residues. The CDR3 nucleotides are TGTGCCACCAGCAGAGATCGGGGACAGGAACAGTTCTTC. Translation gives CATSRDRGQEQFF. Supplemented by reference TRBV15 and TRBJ2-1, the full variable domain reads DAMVIQNPRYQVTQFGKPVTLSCSQTLNHNVMYWYQQKSSQAPKLLFHYYDKDFNNEADTPDNFQSRRPNTSFCFLDIRSPGLGDTAMYLCATSRDRGQEQFFGPGTRLTVL.

The J gene is TRBJ1-2, the V gene TRBV4-2; 9 nucleotides align to TRBD1. The CDR3 consists of 15 residues. Germline lookup yields CDR1 LGHNA and CDR2 YNFKEQ. J lost 6 bases, V lost 0 bases, and 5 bases had no gene match. The CDR3 nucleotides read TGTGCCAGCAGCCAAGACGGGACAGGGATTGATGGCTACACCTTC. It codes for CASSQDGTGIDGYTF.

This chain joins TRBV15 and TRBJ1-5; 7 nucleotides line up with TRBD1. V lost 1 base and J lost 1; bases outside the gene matches: 4. Germline V gene data show CDR1 as LNHNV and CDR2 as YYDKDF (reference sequence). CDR3 length: 16 amino acids. CDR3 loop: CATSRGTGVSNQPQHF. The CDR3 nucleotides read TGTGCCACCAGCAGAGGAACAGGGGTAAGCAATCAGCCCCAGCATTTT.

This clone turned up a few times. The V and J genes are TRBV7-7 and TRBJ2-5, with D tentatively TRBD1 (6 bases). From germline, CDR1 is SSHAT and CDR2 FNYEAQ (reference sequence). The CDR3 is made up of 15 amino acids. The V and J ends lost 1 base and 5 bases respectively, with 14 bases between them. CDR3 sequence (DNA): TGTGCCAGCAGCTTAGGGATGGGGGCAGGGGAGACCCAGTACTTC. Translated, it gives CASSLGMGAGETQYF.

The rearrangement links TRBV5-6 to TRBJ2-7, with 9 bases aligning to TRBD2. Germline trimming cut 7 bases from V and 5 bases from J; bases unmatched to any gene: 7. There are 13 residues in the CDR3. Per the germline V gene, CDR1 is SGHDT and CDR2 is YYEEEE. The CDR3 DNA reads as TGTGCCAGCGGCGGGACTAGCATCCACGAGCAGTACTTC. Protein sequence: CASGGTSIHEQYF. Complete variable domain (other parts from reference TRBV5-6 and TRBJ2-7): DAGVTQSPTHLIKTRGQQVTLRCSPKSGHDTVSWYQQALGQGPQFIFQYYEEEERQRGNFPDRFSGHQFPNYSSELNVNALLLGDSALYLCASGGTSIHEQYFGPGTRLTVT.

This chain joins TRBV15 and TRBJ1-2, with 9 positions matching TRBD1. J lost 5 bases, V lost 3 bases, and 19 bases had no gene match. Germline V gene lookup returns CDR1 LNHNV and CDR2 YYDKDF (reference sequence). The CDR3 spans 19 residues. The CDR3 sequence is CATSRGTEMEQGARYGYTF. CDR3 in DNA: TGTGCCACCAGCAGGGGTACAGAGATGGAACAGGGGGCGCGGTATGGCTACACCTTC. Full variable domain (outside the CDR3, taken from reference TRBV15 and TRBJ1-2): DAMVIQNPRYQVTQFGKPVTLSCSQTLNHNVMYWYQQKSSQAPKLLFHYYDKDFNNEADTPDNFQSRRPNTSFCFLDIRSPGLGDTAMYLCATSRGTEMEQGARYGYTFGSGTRLTVV.

CDR3 sequence: CATQPVAISTDTQYF. DNA for the CDR3: TGTGCCACCCAACCCGTCGCGATTAGCACAGATACGCAGTATTTT. The chain uses TRBV7-9 and TRBJ2-3; D is undetermined. The CDR3 loop spans 15 amino acids. V dropped 10 bases and J dropped 0 bases, with 17 bases sitting between them. The germline gives CDR1 SEHNR, CDR2 FQNEAQ (reference sequence).

J is TRBJ1-2 and V is TRBV6-1, with TRBD1 matching over 10 bases. The germline gives CDR1 MNHNS, CDR2 SASEGT. V dropped 6 bases and J dropped 7; count of bases not matched to a gene: 8. There are 14 residues in the CDR3. The CDR3 coding sequence is TGTGCCAGCAGCAGACAGGGGGCAGCGTTTGGCTACACCTTC. Translated, it gives CASSRQGAAFGYTF.

On this clone: The same CDR3 also results from other DNA sequences found in this sample. The rearrangement uses TRBV19 and TRBJ2-2, with D maybe TRBD1 (6 bases). CDR3 length equals 13 residues. CDR1 is LNHDA, CDR2 SQIVND, per germline (reference sequence). The V gene lost 6 bases and the J gene lost 1 base, with 6 bases spanning the gap. The CDR3 region has the DNA TGTGCCAGTAGGACAGGGAACACCGGGGAGCTGTTTTTT. Translated, it gives CASRTGNTGELFF.

V gene TRBV5-1 combines with J gene TRBJ1-6, with 10 bases lining up with TRBD1. This CDR3 has 14 amino acids. Germline CDR1 SGHRS, CDR2 YFSETQ. V lost 4 bases to trimming and J lost 14 bases; unmatched junction nucleotides: 9. CDR3 sequence: CASSPTGGLGSLHF. The CDR3 nucleotides read TGCGCCAGCAGCCCGACAGGGGGCTTGGGATCCCTCCACTTT.

This clone was counted a single time. This chain uses TRBV28 with TRBJ1-2, with D maybe TRBD1 (5 bases). Germline CDR1 and CDR2: MDHEN and SYDVKM. The CDR3 loop spans 14 amino acids. Trimming stripped 4 bases from V and 4 bases from J, with 13 bases between. As DNA, the CDR3 is TGTGCCAGCAGTTGGAGGGGTCGCGGCTATGGCTACACCTTC. Amino acids: CASSWRGRGYGYTF.

This sequence joins TRBV7-9 and TRBJ2-5; 10 nucleotides line up with TRBD1. V lost 5 bases, J lost 7 bases, and 7 bases stayed unmatched. The V gene's germline CDR1 is SEHNR and CDR2 FQNEAQ (reference sequence). This CDR3 has 14 residues. CDR3 sequence: CASSEGQGPATQYF. CDR3 sequence (DNA): TGTGCCAGCAGCGAGGGACAGGGGCCGGCGACCCAGTACTTC.

This clone has only a few counts. The V and J genes are TRBV9 and TRBJ1-5, with a tentative D call TRBD1 (5 bases). Deletions cut 0 bases from V and 4 bases from J, with 11 bases between. CDR3 length equals 15 residues. CDR1 is SGDLS and CDR2 is YYNGEE in the germline V gene. The CDR3 nucleotides read TGTGCCAGCAGCGTAGCGTGGGGCCCTAATCAGCCCCAGCATTTT. This translates into CASSVAWGPNQPQHF.

The genes are TRBV19 and TRBJ1-4, with D unclear. CDR1 and CDR2 from the germline V gene are LNHDA and SQIVND (reference sequence). V gave up 5 bases and J gave up 8 bases, with 12 bases separating them. CDR3 length: 13 residues. CDR3 loop: CASSLEAGEKLFF. For the CDR3, the DNA is TGTGCCAGTAGTCTCGAGGCCGGCGAAAAACTGTTTTTT. Based on the CDR3 plus reference TRBV19 and TRBJ1-4, the full variable domain is DGGITQSPKYLFRKEGQNVTLSCEQNLNHDAMYWYRQDPGQGLRLIYYSQIVNDFQKGDIAEGYSVSREKKESFPLTVTSAQKNPTAFYLCASSLEAGEKLFFGSGTQLSVL.

A few counts support this clone. The genes are TRBV5-6 and TRBJ1-3; 7 nucleotides align to TRBD1. V was clipped by 4 bases and J by 7 bases; unmatched bases: 14. Germline CDR1 is SGHDT and CDR2 is YYEEEE. CDR3 size: 16 residues. The CDR3 DNA reads TGTGCCAGCAGCGAAAACAGGGGTCGGACCCAGAACACCATATATTTT. Protein: CASSENRGRTQNTIYF. Based on the CDR3 plus reference TRBV5-6 and TRBJ1-3, the full variable domain is DAGVTQSPTHLIKTRGQQVTLRCSPKSGHDTVSWYQQALGQGPQFIFQYYEEEERQRGNFPDRFSGHQFPNYSSELNVNALLLGDSALYLCASSENRGRTQNTIYFGEGSWLTVV.

The chain combines TRBV5-1 with TRBJ2-3, with D maybe TRBD1 (6 bases). Per germline, CDR1 SGHRS and CDR2 YFSETQ. The CDR3 is 13 residues long. The V end lost 4 bases, the J end lost 3 bases, and 9 bases lay between the germline ends. In nucleotides, the CDR3 is TGCGCCAGCAGCCCCCAGGGGACAGATACGCAGTATTTT. It translates to CASSPQGTDTQYF.

The V gene is TRBV28, the J gene TRBJ2-7, with 8 bases identical to TRBD1. Looked up from germline, CDR1 is MDHEN and CDR2 is SYDVKM. Trimming removed 5 bases from V and 3 bases from J; junction bases left unmatched: 3. The CDR3 spans 13 residues. CDR3: CASSPGGLYEQYF. DNA of the CDR3: TGTGCCAGCAGTCCAGGGGGCCTCTACGAGCAGTACTTC.

In its sample, this clone was seen many times. The chain couples TRBV6-1 to TRBJ1-5; the D is unclear. The CDR3 has 15 residues. With 5 bases removed from V and 5 bases from J, the gap between germline ends came to 16 bases. Per germline, CDR1 MNHNS and CDR2 SASEGT. The CDR3 nucleotides read TGTGCCAGCAGTTTACAGCCCAAGCCCGATCAGCCCCAGCATTTT. Amino acids: CASSLQPKPDQPQHF.

The V gene is TRBV19, the J gene TRBJ2-7; possibly TRBD2 for D (5 bases). V lost 3 bases, J lost 0 bases, and 9 bases lay in between. Per germline, CDR1 LNHDA and CDR2 SQIVND (reference sequence). The CDR3 loop spans 14 amino acids. CDR3 sequence (DNA): TGTGCCAGTAGTATGGACTTCAGCTCCTACGAGCAGTACTTC. Its translation: CASSMDFSSYEQYF.

This chain links TRBV30 with TRBJ2-5; 11 positions agree with TRBD2. The CDR3 sequence is 19 residues long. CDR1 is GTSNPN and CDR2 is SVGIG in the germline V gene (reference sequence). J was trimmed by 5 bases and V by 1 base; bases with no gene match: 18. CDR3 in DNA: TGTGCCTGGAGTGCCCAACTAGCGGGGGACCTCTTGAAGGGTGAGACCCAGTACTTC. This encodes CAWSAQLAGDLLKGETQYF.

A single count supports this clone. The V and J genes are TRBV6-6 and TRBJ1-2; D unresolved. V dropped 2 bases and J dropped 2 bases, with 9 bases sitting between them. The CDR3 contains 14 residues. The V gene's germline CDR1 is MNHNY and CDR2 SVGAGI (reference sequence). CDR3 coding DNA: TGTGCCAGCAGTTACAAGGGAGAGAACTATGGCTACACCTTC. Residues: CASSYKGENYGYTF.

The chain carries TRBV5-1 and TRBJ1-1; the match to TRBD1 covers 9 bases. Germline V gene sequence: CDR1 SGHRS, CDR2 YFSETQ. The CDR3 totals 15 residues. Germline trimming cut 4 bases from V and 2 bases from J; bases unmatched to any gene: 6. CDR3 coding DNA: TGCGCCAGCAGCCCAGGGACAGGGAGCAACACTGAAGCTTTCTTT. Translating gives CASSPGTGSNTEAFF.

The CDR3: CAISELLGAETQYF. The CDR3 DNA is TGTGCCATCAGTGAGCTTCTGGGAGCGGAGACCCAGTACTTC. The rearrangement links TRBV10-3 to TRBJ2-5, with D maybe TRBD2 (5 bases). Trimming shortened V by 2 bases and J by 5 bases, and 12 bases separated the two germline ends. The germline V gene has CDR1 ENHRY and CDR2 SYGVKD. CDR3 size: 14 residues.

This chain connects TRBV28 to TRBJ2-1; a weak D match, TRBD2 (7 bases). CDR3 length equals 18 residues. The germline V gene has CDR1 MDHEN and CDR2 SYDVKM. V lost 6 bases and J lost 2, with 23 bases in between. As DNA, the CDR3 is TGTGCCAGCAGCCCAATCGGGGGGCCGTCTCTTCCCTACAATGAGCAGTTCTTC. Protein: CASSPIGGPSLPYNEQFF. The whole variable domain, filled in from reference TRBV28 and TRBJ2-1, reads DVKVTQSSRYLVKRTGEKVFLECVQDMDHENMFWYRQDPGLGLRLIYFSYDVKMKEKGDIPEGYSVSREKKERFSLILESASTNQTSMYLCASSPIGGPSLPYNEQFFGPGTRLTVL.

This clone has a single count. The chain is built from TRBV5-1 and TRBJ1-1; D not resolved. The germline gives CDR1 SGHRS, CDR2 YFSETQ. Trimming stripped 0 bases from V and 1 base from J, with 10 bases between. This CDR3 comprises 15 residues. In DNA form, the CDR3 reads TGCGCCAGCAGCTTGGCCACGGGAAAGAACACTGAAGCTTTCTTT. Its translation is CASSLATGKNTEAFF.